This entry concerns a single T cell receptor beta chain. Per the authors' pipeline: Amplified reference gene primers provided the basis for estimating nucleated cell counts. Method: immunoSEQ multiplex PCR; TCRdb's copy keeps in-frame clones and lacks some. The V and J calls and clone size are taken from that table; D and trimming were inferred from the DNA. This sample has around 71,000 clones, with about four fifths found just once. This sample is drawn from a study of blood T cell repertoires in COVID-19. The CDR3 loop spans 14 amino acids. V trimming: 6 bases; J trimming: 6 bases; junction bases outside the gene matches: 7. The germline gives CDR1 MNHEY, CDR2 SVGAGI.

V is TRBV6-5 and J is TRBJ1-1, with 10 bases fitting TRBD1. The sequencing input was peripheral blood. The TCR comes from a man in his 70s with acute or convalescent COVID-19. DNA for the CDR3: TGTGCCAGCAGGGTGACAGGGGGCCTGTCTGAAGCTTTCTTT. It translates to CASRVTGGLSEAFF.